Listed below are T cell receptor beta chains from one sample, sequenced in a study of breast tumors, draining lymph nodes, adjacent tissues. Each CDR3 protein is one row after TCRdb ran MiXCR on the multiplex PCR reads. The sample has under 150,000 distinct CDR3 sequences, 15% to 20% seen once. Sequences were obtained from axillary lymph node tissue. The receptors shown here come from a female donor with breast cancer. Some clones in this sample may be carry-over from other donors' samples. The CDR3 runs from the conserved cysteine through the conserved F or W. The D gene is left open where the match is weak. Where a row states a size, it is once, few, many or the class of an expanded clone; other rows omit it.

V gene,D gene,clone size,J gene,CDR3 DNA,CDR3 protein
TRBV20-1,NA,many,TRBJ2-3,TGCAGTGTCACCCGCTTGGAGTCAGATACGCAGTATTTT,CSVTRLESDTQYF
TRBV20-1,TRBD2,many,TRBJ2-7,TGCAGTGCTAGTCAGGCGGGAGGCTACGAGCAGTACTTC,CSASQAGGYEQYF
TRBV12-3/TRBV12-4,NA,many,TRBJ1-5,TGTGCCAGCAGTTTAGAAGCTAGGGGTCAGCCCCAGCATTTT,CASSLEARGQPQHF
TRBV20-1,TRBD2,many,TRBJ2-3,TGCAGTGCTAGATACCTACTAGCGGGGTCGGCAGATACGCAGTATTTT,CSARYLLAGSADTQYF
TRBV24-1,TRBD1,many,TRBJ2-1,TGTGCCACTAACACAGGACAGGGCTCCTACAATGAGCAGTTCTTC,CATNTGQGSYNEQFF
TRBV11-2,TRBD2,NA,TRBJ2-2,TGTGCCAGCAGCGCCCGACTAGCGGGAGAGAGGACCGGGGAGCTGTTTTTT,CASSARLAGERTGELFF
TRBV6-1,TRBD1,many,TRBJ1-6,TGTGCCAGCAGTGAAACAGGGGGAGAGCCCCTCCACTTT,CASSETGGEPLHF
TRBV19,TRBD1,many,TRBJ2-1,TGTGCCAGTAGTACCGGGACAGGGGGTAGCAATGAGCAGTTCTTC,CASSTGTGGSNEQFF
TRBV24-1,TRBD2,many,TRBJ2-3,TGTGCCACCAGTGATCTAGCGGGAGACACAGATACGCAGTATTTT,CATSDLAGDTDTQYF
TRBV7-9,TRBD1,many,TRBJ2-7,TGTGCCAGCAGCTTTTCACGGACAGGAGCTGACGAGCAGTACTTC,CASSFSRTGADEQYF
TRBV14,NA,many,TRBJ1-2,TGTGCCAGCAGCCAATCGGTACGGCGCGGCTACACCTTC,CASSQSVRRGYTF
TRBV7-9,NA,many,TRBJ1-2,TGTGCCAGCAGCTTAGAAGCTAACTATGGCTACACCTTC,CASSLEANYGYTF
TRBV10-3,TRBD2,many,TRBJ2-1,TGTGCCACCTCTAAAGCGGGGGCGCGGGACAATGAGCAGTTCTTC,CATSKAGARDNEQFF
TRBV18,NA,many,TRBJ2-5,TGTGCCAGCTCACGACTACACGAAGAGACCCAGTACTTC,CASSRLHEETQYF
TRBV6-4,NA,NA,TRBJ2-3,TGTGCCAGCAGTGACTCCCCGGGAGAGGCAGATACGCAGTATTTT,CASSDSPGEADTQYF
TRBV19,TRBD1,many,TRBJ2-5,TGTGCCAGTAGTATCGGACGACAGGGCGGGGAGACCCAGTACTTC,CASSIGRQGGETQYF
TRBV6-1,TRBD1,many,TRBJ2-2,TGTGCCAGCAGTGAGCCCGGGACAGCCACCGGGGAGCTGTTTTTT,CASSEPGTATGELFF
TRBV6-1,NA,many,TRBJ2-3,TGTGCCAGCAACGGGGGCGCAGATACGCAGTATTTT,CASNGGADTQYF
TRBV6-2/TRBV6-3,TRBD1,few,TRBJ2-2,TGTGCCAGCAGGGGACAGCTGAACACCGGGGAGCTGTTTTTT,CASRGQLNTGELFF
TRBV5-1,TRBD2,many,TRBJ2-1,TGCGCCAGCAGCCGGGGGGACCGGAGGCACAATGAGCAGTTCTTC,CASSRGDRRHNEQFF
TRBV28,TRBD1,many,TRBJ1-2,TGTGCCAGCAGTCTCGGACAGGGTGTTTATGGCTACACCTTC,CASSLGQGVYGYTF
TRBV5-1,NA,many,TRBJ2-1,TGCGCCAGCAGCGTCTCGACAGTCCAGAAGCTTCAGTTCTTC,CASSVSTVQKLQFF
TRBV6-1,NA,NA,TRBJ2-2,TGTGCCAGCAGTGTGCAGGGTAGGCGCACCGGGGAGCTGTTTTTT,CASSVQGRRTGELFF
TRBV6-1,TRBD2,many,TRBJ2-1,TGTGCCAGCAGACCCAACCTAGCGGGAGATGACAATGAGCAGTTCTTC,CASRPNLAGDDNEQFF
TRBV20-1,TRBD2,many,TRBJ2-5,TGCAGTGCTAGGACTAGCGGGGAGAGTCCAGAGACCCAGTACTTC,CSARTSGESPETQYF
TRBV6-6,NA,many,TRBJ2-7,TGTGCCAGCAGTAATTCTCCGGGACAATCCTACGAGCAGTACTTC,CASSNSPGQSYEQYF
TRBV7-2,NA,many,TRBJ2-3,TGTGCCAGCAGAGACGCTAGCGACGAGACGCAGTATTTT,CASRDASDETQYF
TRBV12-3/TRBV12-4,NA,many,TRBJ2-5,TGTGCCAGCAGTTTGATCCAGGGGGGTGGGGAGACCCAGTACTTC,CASSLIQGGGETQYF
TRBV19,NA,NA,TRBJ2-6,TGTGCCAGTAGCAATAAGAACAGGGTTGGGGCCAACGTCCTGACTTTC,CASSNKNRVGANVLTF
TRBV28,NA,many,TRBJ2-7,TGTGCCAGCAGTTTGGAGGGGGCGCGGTGGGAGCAGTACTTC,CASSLEGARWEQYF
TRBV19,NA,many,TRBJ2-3,TGTGCCACCCACGGGGCTTACCAAACAGATACGCAGTATTTT,CATHGAYQTDTQYF
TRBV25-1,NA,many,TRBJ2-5,TGTGCCAGCAGTGACACGGGAGAGACCCAGTACTTC,CASSDTGETQYF
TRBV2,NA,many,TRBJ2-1,TGTGCCAGCAGGGCTCAGGGTCCTTTCTACAATGAGCAGTTCTTC,CASRAQGPFYNEQFF
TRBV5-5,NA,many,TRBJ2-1,TGTGCCAGCAGCGGGGAACTAGACCAGCAGTTCTTC,CASSGELDQQFF
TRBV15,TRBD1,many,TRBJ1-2,TGTGCCACCAGCAGGATCGTAGGGCAGGGGGCTGGAGGCTACACCTTC,CATSRIVGQGAGGYTF
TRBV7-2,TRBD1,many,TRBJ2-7,TGTGCCAGCAGCTCCGGGACAGGGGAATCCTACGAGCAGTACTTC,CASSSGTGESYEQYF
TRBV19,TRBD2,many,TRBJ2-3,TGTGCCAGTAGTCCTGGGGGGGGGAGGACAGATACGCAGTATTTT,CASSPGGGRTDTQYF
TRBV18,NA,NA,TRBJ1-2,TGTGCCAGCTCACCTGACGCACCTCCGACAGGCCTCTATGGCTACACCTTC,CASSPDAPPTGLYGYTF
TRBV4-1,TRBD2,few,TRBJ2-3,TGCGCCAGCAGCCAAACTACTGGACTAGCGGGAGGGAGGAGATGGACAGATACGCAGTATTTT,CASSQTTGLAGGRRWTDTQYF
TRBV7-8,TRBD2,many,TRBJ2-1,TGTGCCAGCAGCTTAGCTAGCGGGGGGGACCACTCCTACAATGAGCAGTTCTTC,CASSLASGGDHSYNEQFF
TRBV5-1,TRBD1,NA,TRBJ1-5,TGCGCCAGCAGCCCAACCGCGGGACAGGGCGCCAATCAGCCCCAGCATTTT,CASSPTAGQGANQPQHF
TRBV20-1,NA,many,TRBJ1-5,TGCAGTGCTACCTCTGGCAGGGGAACATATAGCAATCAGCCCCAGCATTTT,CSATSGRGTYSNQPQHF
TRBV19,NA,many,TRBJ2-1,TGTGCCAGTAGCCAAGGGGGTGGGGGCAATGAGCAGTTCTTC,CASSQGGGGNEQFF
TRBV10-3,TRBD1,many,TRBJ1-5,TGTGCCATCAGTGATCTGGAAGGGGGCGCGAATCAGCCCCAGCATTTT,CAISDLEGGANQPQHF
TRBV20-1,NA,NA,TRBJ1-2,TGCAGTGCTCGTAACCCCGTCGGCTATGGCTACACCTTC,CSARNPVGYGYTF
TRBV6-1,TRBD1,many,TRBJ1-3,TGTGCCAGCATCGACAGGGCAGGAAACACCATATATTTT,CASIDRAGNTIYF
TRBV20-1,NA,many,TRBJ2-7,TGCAGTGCTAGTCCCGAGGGCTACGAGCAGTACTTC,CSASPEGYEQYF
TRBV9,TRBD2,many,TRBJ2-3,TGTGCCAGCAGCACCCTAGCGGGAGCGTGGACAGATACGCAGTATTTT,CASSTLAGAWTDTQYF
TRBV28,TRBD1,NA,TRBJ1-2,TGTGCCAGCGACAGGGGATATGGCTACACCTTC,CASDRGYGYTF
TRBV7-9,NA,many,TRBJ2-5,TGTGCCAGCAGCCTCGGGGGGCGGGAGACCCAGTACTTC,CASSLGGRETQYF
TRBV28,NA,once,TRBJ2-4,TGTGCCAGCAGTTTAGGGCAGGGTTTGAACATTCAGTACTTC,CASSLGQGLNIQYF
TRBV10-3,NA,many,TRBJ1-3,TGTGCCATCAGTGAGGCGACCGTCTCTGGAAACACCATATATTTT,CAISEATVSGNTIYF
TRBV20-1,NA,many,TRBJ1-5,TGCAGTGCAAAAAGACAGGCGACGGAAAATCAGCCCCAGCATTTT,CSAKRQATENQPQHF
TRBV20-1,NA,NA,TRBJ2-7,TGCAGTGCTAGAGATCACCTGCCAGGTGGCGTCGCCCACGAGCAGTACTTC,CSARDHLPGGVAHEQYF
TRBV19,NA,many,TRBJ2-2,TGTGCCAGTATCAGGCAGGACTTCACCGGGGAGCTGTTTTTT,CASIRQDFTGELFF
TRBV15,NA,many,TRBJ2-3,TGTGCCACCAGCAGAGGGGGAGGCGGGCGATACACAGATACGCAGTATTTT,CATSRGGGGRYTDTQYF
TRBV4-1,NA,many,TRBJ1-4,TGCGCCAGCAGCCACCCCGGACCCGGTGCTAATGAAAAACTGTTTTTT,CASSHPGPGANEKLFF
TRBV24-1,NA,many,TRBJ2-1,TGTGCCACCAGTGATTCGCCGGGGGACAATGAGCAGTTCTTC,CATSDSPGDNEQFF
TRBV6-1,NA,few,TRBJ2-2,TGTGCCAGCAGTGAATTCCGGGATGTCGCCGGGGAGCTGTTTTTT,CASSEFRDVAGELFF